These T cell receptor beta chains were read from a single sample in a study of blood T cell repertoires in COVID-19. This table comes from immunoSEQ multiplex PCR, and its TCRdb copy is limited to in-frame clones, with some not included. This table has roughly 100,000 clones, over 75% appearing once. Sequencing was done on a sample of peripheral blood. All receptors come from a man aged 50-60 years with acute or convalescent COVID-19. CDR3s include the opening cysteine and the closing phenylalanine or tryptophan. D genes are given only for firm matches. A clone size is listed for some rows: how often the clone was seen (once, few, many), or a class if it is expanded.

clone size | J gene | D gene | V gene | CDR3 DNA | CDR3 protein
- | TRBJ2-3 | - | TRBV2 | TGTGCCAGCAGACCGTCGGCACAGTCAAGCACAGATACGCAGTATTTT | CASRPSAQSSTDTQYF
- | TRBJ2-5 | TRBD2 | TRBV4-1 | TGCGCCAGCAGCCAACAAGTGGTTCCGGGAGGGACGGAGACCCAGTACTTC | CASSQQVVPGGTETQYF
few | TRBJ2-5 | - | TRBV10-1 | TGCGCCAGCAGTGATCTTAGAGGAGAGACCCAGTACTTC | CASSDLRGETQYF
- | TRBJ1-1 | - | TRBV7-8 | TGTGCCAGCAGCTCAACGGGGAACACTGAAGCTTTCTTT | CASSSTGNTEAFF
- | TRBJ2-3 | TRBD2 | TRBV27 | TGTGCCAGCAGTTTAGAGGCGGGAGGGCCCTCAGATACGCAGTATTTT | CASSLEAGGPSDTQYF
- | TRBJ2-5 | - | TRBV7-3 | TGTGCCAGCAGCTTAATGGCCCAAGAGACCCAGTACTTC | CASSLMAQETQYF
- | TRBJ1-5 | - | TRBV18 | TGTGCCAGCTCAGTGACAGGTAGCAATCAGCCCCAGCATTTT | CASSVTGSNQPQHF
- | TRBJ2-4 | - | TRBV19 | TGTGCCAGTAGTATAGGAGGGTGGAACATTCAGTACTTC | CASSIGGWNIQYF
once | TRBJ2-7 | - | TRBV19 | TGTGCCAGTAGTGGTAGCGGCTACGAGCAGTACTTC | CASSGSGYEQYF
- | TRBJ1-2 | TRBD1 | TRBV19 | TGTGCCAGTAGTATGAGAAGGCTCGGGGACAGGGGGCTTCTCCGATATGGCTACACCTTC | CASSMRRLGDRGLLRYGYTF
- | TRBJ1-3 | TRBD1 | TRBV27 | TGTGCCAGCAGACTTACAGGGGTAGGTTTTGGAAACACCATATATTTT | CASRLTGVGFGNTIYF
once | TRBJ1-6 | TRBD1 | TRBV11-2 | TGTGCCAGCAGCTTCTTGGACAGGGGTGGTTCACCCCTCCACTTT | CASSFLDRGGSPLHF
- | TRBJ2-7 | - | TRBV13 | TGTGCCAGCAGCTTTCCGGGAACCTACGAGCAGTACTTC | CASSFPGTYEQYF
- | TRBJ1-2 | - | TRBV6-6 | TGTGCCAGCAGTTACTCTAGTACGGGCTACACCTTC | CASSYSSTGYTF
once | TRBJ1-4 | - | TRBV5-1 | TGCGCCAGCAGCTTGGCAGGGAACTTAAGGGATGGGAATGAAAAACTGTTTTTT | CASSLAGNLRDGNEKLFF
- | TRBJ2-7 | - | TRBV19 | TGTGCCAGTAGTAACACAGGGGAGGTTGACTACGAGCAGTACTTC | CASSNTGEVDYEQYF
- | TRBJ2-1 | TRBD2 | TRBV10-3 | TGTGCCATCAGCACTACTAGCGGGGGCACGTCCTACAATGAGCAGTTCTTC | CAISTTSGGTSYNEQFF
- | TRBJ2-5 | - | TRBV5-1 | TGCGCCAGCAGCTTAGAGGAAGAGACCCAGTACTTC | CASSLEEETQYF
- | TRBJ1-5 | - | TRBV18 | TGTGCCAGCTCCCGGCTTGAGGATCAGCCCCAGCATTTT | CASSRLEDQPQHF
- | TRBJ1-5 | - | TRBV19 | TGTGCCAGTAGTGTATTCTCGGGACCCCAGCATTTT | CASSVFSGPQHF
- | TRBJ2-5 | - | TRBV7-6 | TGTGCCAGCAGCTCGAAAGGGGGAGGGGAGACCCAGTACTTC | CASSSKGGGETQYF
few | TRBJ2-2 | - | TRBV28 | TGTGCCAGCACCATTAATCTCGACGGGGGGCCAAACACCGGGGAGCTGTTTTTT | CASTINLDGGPNTGELFF
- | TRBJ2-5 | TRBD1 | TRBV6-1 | TGTGCCAGCAGTGAAGCAGTGACAGGGGGAGGGACCCAGTACTTC | CASSEAVTGGGTQYF
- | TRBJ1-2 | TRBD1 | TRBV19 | TGTGCCAGTAGAGATACAGGGGGCGCTTTCGGCTACACCTTC | CASRDTGGAFGYTF
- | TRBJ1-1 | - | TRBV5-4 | TGTGCCAGCAGCTTGGACAGAGTCATGAACACTGAAGCTTTCTTT | CASSLDRVMNTEAFF
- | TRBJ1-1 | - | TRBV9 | TGTGCCAGCAGCGTCCAAAGCAACACTGAAGCTTTCTTT | CASSVQSNTEAFF
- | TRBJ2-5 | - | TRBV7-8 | TGTGCCAGCAGCTTAGCGGACTCGGACCAAGAGACCCAGTACTTC | CASSLADSDQETQYF
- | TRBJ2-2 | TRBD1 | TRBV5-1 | TGCGCCAGCAGCACCCGGACAGGGCCCGGGGAGCTGTTTTTT | CASSTRTGPGELFF
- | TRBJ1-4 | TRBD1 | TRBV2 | TGTGCCAGCAGTATACAGGGGGCAAGGACTAATGAAAAACTGTTTTTT | CASSIQGARTNEKLFF
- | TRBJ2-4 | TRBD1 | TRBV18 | TGTGCCAGCTCACTGGACAGGGGAAACATTCAGTACTTC | CASSLDRGNIQYF
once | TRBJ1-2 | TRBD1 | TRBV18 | TGTGCCAGCTCACTTCAACAAGACAGGGTTCCATACTATGGCTACACCTTC | CASSLQQDRVPYYGYTF
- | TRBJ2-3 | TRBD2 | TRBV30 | TGTGCCCGCACTAGCGGGAGAGCAGATACGCAGTATTTT | CARTSGRADTQYF
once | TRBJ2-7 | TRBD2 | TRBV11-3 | TGTGCCAGCAGCTTAACCCTTGGACTAGGGCCCTCCTACGAGCAGTACTTC | CASSLTLGLGPSYEQYF
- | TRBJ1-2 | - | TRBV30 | TGTGCCTGGACAACAGGGAGCTATGGCTACACCTTC | CAWTTGSYGYTF
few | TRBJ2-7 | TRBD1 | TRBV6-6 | TGTGCCAGCAGTTACTGGACAGGGAGCGTCGACGAGCAGTACTTC | CASSYWTGSVDEQYF
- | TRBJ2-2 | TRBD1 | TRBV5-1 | TGCGCCAGCAGCCCAACAGGGGGCTCGACCGGGGAGCTGTTTTTT | CASSPTGGSTGELFF
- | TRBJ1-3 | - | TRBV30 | TGTGCCTGGAGTGTCGGGGTCCTGGGAAACACCATATATTTT | CAWSVGVLGNTIYF
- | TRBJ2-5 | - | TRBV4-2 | TGTGCCAGCAGCCAAGGAGTAGATAAAGAGACCCAGTACTTC | CASSQGVDKETQYF
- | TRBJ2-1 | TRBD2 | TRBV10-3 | TGTGCCAGCTCGACTAGCGGGGGGGTTAACAATGAGCAGTTCTTC | CASSTSGGVNNEQFF
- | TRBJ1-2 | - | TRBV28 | TGTGCCAACCAAGGCGACAGTTATGGCTACACCTTC | CANQGDSYGYTF
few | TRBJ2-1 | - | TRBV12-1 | TGTGCCAGCAGCTTTCGGGCGGGGGAGAACAATGAGCAGTTCTTC | CASSFRAGENNEQFF
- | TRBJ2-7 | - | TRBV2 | TGTGCCAGCAGTGACAGCTACGAGCAGTACTTC | CASSDSYEQYF
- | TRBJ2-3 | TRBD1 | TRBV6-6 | TGTGCCAGCAGAGGGACAGGGACAGATACGCAGTATTTT | CASRGTGTDTQYF
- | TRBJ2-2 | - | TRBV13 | TGTGCCAGCAGCTTTGACGACACCGGACACGGGGAGCTGTTTTTT | CASSFDDTGHGELFF
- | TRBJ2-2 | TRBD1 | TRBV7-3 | TGTGCCAGCAGCAAAAGGGGGACAGCGAACACCGGGGAGCTGTTTTTT | CASSKRGTANTGELFF
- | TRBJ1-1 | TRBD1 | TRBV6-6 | TGTGCCAGCACCCATACAGGGGCTACCACTGAAGCTTTCTTT | CASTHTGATTEAFF
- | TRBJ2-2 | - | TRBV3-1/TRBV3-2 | TGTGCCAGCACCCCGGGGGAGTGGCCCGGGGAGCTGTTTTTT | CASTPGEWPGELFF
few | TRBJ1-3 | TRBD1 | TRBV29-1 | TGCAGCGTTGACGAGGGACAGGGGGGTAACACCATATATTTT | CSVDEGQGGNTIYF
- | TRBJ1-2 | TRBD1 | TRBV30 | TGTGCCTGGGGGACTGCCGGGACAGGGGATTCGAAAGGCTATGGCTACACCTTC | CAWGTAGTGDSKGYGYTF
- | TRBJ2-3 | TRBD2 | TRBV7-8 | TGTGCCAGCAGCTTAAAACTAGCGGGAGGGGGTGATACGCAGTATTTT | CASSLKLAGGGDTQYF
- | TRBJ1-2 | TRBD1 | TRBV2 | TGTGCCAGCCTAGGGACAGGAGGTCATGGCTACACCTTC | CASLGTGGHGYTF
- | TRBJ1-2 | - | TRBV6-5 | TGTGCCAGCAGTAAGACACCTACAGGGTACTATGGCTACACCTTC | CASSKTPTGYYGYTF
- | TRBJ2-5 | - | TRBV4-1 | TGCGCCAGCAGCCAAGAGAAGCTAGCTCAGACCCAGTACTTC | CASSQEKLAQTQYF
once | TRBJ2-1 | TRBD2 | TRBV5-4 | TGTGCCAGCAGTCGGGGGGTTTCCTACAATGAGCAGTTCTTC | CASSRGVSYNEQFF
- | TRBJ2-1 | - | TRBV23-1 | TGCGCCAGCAGTCGGATAAAGAAGGAGGTGGGCAGTGAGCAGTTCTTC | CASSRIKKEVGSEQFF